The 17 T cell receptor beta chains given below trace back to one sample, sequenced in a study of lymphopenia after photon versus proton radiotherapy. The table came from immunoSEQ multiplex PCR; TCRdb's copy has only in-frame clones and leaves some out. The table shows about 42,000 clones, with around four fifths occurring only once. Sample: peripheral blood, taken from a patient treated with proton-based radiotherapy. All receptors come from a woman aged 70 to 79 with pancreatic cancer.

This clone was observed a single time. This chain joins TRBV9 and TRBJ2-7, with TRBD1 matching 9 bases. The junction had 9 bases not matched to a gene; V was cut back by 0 bases and J by 5 bases. The CDR3 length is 16 residues. Germline loops: CDR1 SGDLS, CDR2 YYNGEE. The CDR3 protein is CASSVAGTGLSNEQYF. CDR3 bases: TGTGCCAGCAGCGTAGCCGGGACAGGGCTCTCGAACGAGCAGTACTTC. Based on the CDR3 plus reference TRBV9 and TRBJ2-7, the full variable domain is DSGVTQTPKHLITATGQRVTLRCSPRSGDLSVYWYQQSLDQGLQFLIQYYNGEERAKGNILERFSAQQFPDLHSELNLSSLELGDSALYFCASSVAGTGLSNEQYFGPGTRLTVT.

The chain combines TRBV7-2 with TRBJ2-1; TRBD2 agrees at 7 bases. This CDR3 region has 15 residues. The junction had 3 bases not matched to a gene; V was cut back by 0 bases and J by 4 bases. Germline loops: CDR1 SGHTA, CDR2 FQGNSA. Here the CDR3 DNA reads TGTGCCAGCAGCTTAGCGGGAGGGGTTTACAATGAGCAGTTCTTC. Its protein is CASSLAGGVYNEQFF.

The table lists this clone with a few counts. V is TRBV7-9 and J is TRBJ2-5; 7 bases are shared with TRBD1. Germline V gene lookup returns CDR1 SEHNR and CDR2 FQNEAQ (reference sequence). The CDR3 sequence is 15 residues long. The V and J ends lost 2 bases and 4 bases, in that order; junction bases with no gene match: 7. DNA of the CDR3: TGTGCCAGCAGCTTAAATCAGGGGGTGGCAGAGACCCAGTACTTC. It yields the protein CASSLNQGVAETQYF.

As DNA, the CDR3 is TGTGCCAGCAACGAACTAGCGGGAGCGTACGAGCAGTACTTC. Encoded protein: CASNELAGAYEQYF. This chain joins TRBV28 and TRBJ2-7, with TRBD2 matching over 11 bases. The junction had 6 bases not matched to a gene; V was cut back by 7 bases and J by 4 bases. There are 14 residues in the CDR3. Germline assignment: CDR1 MDHEN and CDR2 SYDVKM.

This clone was seen only once. The chain couples TRBV18 to TRBJ1-1, with D perhaps TRBD1 (6 bases). Germline CDR1 KGHSH, CDR2 LQKENI. The CDR3 is 15 amino acids. The ends were cut back, 6 bases at V and 1 base at J, with 15 bases in the middle. The CDR3 DNA follows: TGTGCCAGCTCTCCAACCGGGACACCGAACACTGAAGCTTTCTTT. Protein: CASSPTGTPNTEAFF.

V usage is TRBV5-1 and J usage is TRBJ2-2; 10 bases align to TRBD2. The V segment lost 3 bases and the J segment 5 bases; nucleotides outside the gene matches: 7. This CDR3 is 16 amino acids long. Germline V gene sequence: CDR1 SGHRS, CDR2 YFSETQ. The CDR3 DNA reads TGCGCCAGCAGCTCCGAGTCGGGACTAGCGACCGGGGAGCTGTTTTTT. Encoded protein: CASSSESGLATGELFF.

CDR3 coding DNA: TGTGCCTGGAGTGCCCCGAATCAGCCCCAGCATTTT. It codes for CAWSAPNQPQHF. The chain joins TRBV30 to TRBJ1-5; D remains unclear. Germline CDR1 reads GTSNPN; CDR2 reads SVGIG (reference sequence). The V and J ends lost 1 base and 4 bases respectively, with 5 bases between them. This CDR3 contains 12 residues.

The chain's CDR3 is CASSVALASQETQYF. The CDR3 DNA sequence: TGTGCCAGCAGCGTAGCTCTGGCTAGCCAAGAGACCCAGTACTTC. The chain carries TRBV9 and TRBJ2-5; D unresolved. This CDR3 comprises 15 residues. Germline CDR1 SGDLS, CDR2 YYNGEE. V was trimmed by 0 bases and J by 1 base, leaving 10 bases between them.

This clone occurred once. J is TRBJ1-1 and V is TRBV30; possibly TRBD1 for D (5 bases). The CDR3 sequence is 13 residues long. Germline loops: CDR1 GTSNPN, CDR2 SVGIG (reference sequence). V dropped 2 bases and J dropped 4 bases, with 11 bases sitting between them. CDR3 loop: CAWSIGTGTEAFF. CDR3 DNA: TGTGCCTGGAGTATAGGGACGGGCACTGAAGCTTTCTTT.

This chain joins TRBV29-1 and TRBJ1-4, with no clear D. Germline V gene lookup returns CDR1 SQVTM and CDR2 ANQGSEA. This CDR3 is 10 amino acids long. Deletions cut 0 bases from V and 7 bases from J, with 0 bases between. The DNA of the CDR3 is TGCAGCGTTGAAGATGAAAAACTGTTTTTT. Its protein product is CSVEDEKLFF.

The gene calls are TRBV6-5 and TRBJ1-1, with no clear D. This CDR3 region has 16 residues. The V and J ends lost 0 bases and 2 bases respectively, with 13 bases between them. The V gene's germline CDR1 is MNHEY and CDR2 SVGAGI. The CDR3, as DNA: TGTGCCAGCAGTTACTCGATCGGTAAGGGCAACACTGAAGCTTTCTTT. This codes for CASSYSIGKGNTEAFF.

J is TRBJ1-5 and V is TRBV28; 9 nucleotides match TRBD1. The CDR3 length is 16 residues. Germline values: CDR1 MDHEN, CDR2 SYDVKM. The junction had 7 bases not matched to a gene; V was cut back by 6 bases and J by 1 base. The chain's CDR3 is CASSYYGQGSNQPQHF. Written as DNA, the CDR3 is TGTGCCAGCAGCTACTATGGACAGGGGAGCAATCAGCCCCAGCATTTT.

This rearrangement joins TRBV28 to TRBJ1-1; tentative D call: TRBD1 (6 bases). This CDR3 region has 14 residues. Per the germline V gene, CDR1 is MDHEN and CDR2 is SYDVKM. The V gene lost 5 bases and the J gene lost 2 bases, with 12 bases spanning the gap. The CDR3 loop is CASSPGDRNTEAFF. In DNA, the CDR3 is TGTGCCAGCAGTCCAGGGGACCGTAACACTGAAGCTTTCTTT.

This chain links TRBV10-3 with TRBJ2-3; the match to TRBD1 covers 7 bases. Germline V lookup: CDR1 ENHRY, CDR2 SYGVKD. Trimming took 3 bases from V and 2 from J; bases not matched to a gene: 11. CDR3 length equals 17 residues. The CDR3 sequence: CAISESSGQRVTDTQYF. CDR3 nucleotides: TGTGCCATCAGTGAAAGCTCGGGACAGCGAGTCACAGATACGCAGTATTTT.

The chain uses TRBV9 and TRBJ2-2; 11 bases line up with TRBD2. The CDR3 sequence is 17 residues long. Germline-derived CDR1 and CDR2 are SGDLS and YYNGEE. V shed 1 base and J 4 bases; nucleotides not matched to a gene: 6. The CDR3 DNA is TGTGCCAGCAGCGTAAGGGAGGGACTAGCGGCCACCGGGGAGCTGTTTTTT. Its translation: CASSVREGLAATGELFF.

This chain joins TRBV19 and TRBJ1-3, with D unresolved. Germline assignment: CDR1 LNHDA and CDR2 SQIVND (reference sequence). The V and J ends lost 3 bases and 3 bases respectively, with 3 bases between them. The CDR3 contains 12 residues. The CDR3 DNA sequence: TGTGCCAGTAGTATGGGTGGAAACACCATATATTTT. Translation gives CASSMGGNTIYF.

V gene TRBV7-2 combines with J gene TRBJ2-2, with no clear D. V was pared by 5 bases and J by 6 bases, with 7 bases between. This CDR3 contains 12 residues. Germline V gene data show CDR1 as SGHTA and CDR2 as FQGNSA. The CDR3 DNA is TGTGCCAGCAGCCGGGTAGCCGGGGAGCTGTTTTTT. Translation: CASSRVAGELFF.